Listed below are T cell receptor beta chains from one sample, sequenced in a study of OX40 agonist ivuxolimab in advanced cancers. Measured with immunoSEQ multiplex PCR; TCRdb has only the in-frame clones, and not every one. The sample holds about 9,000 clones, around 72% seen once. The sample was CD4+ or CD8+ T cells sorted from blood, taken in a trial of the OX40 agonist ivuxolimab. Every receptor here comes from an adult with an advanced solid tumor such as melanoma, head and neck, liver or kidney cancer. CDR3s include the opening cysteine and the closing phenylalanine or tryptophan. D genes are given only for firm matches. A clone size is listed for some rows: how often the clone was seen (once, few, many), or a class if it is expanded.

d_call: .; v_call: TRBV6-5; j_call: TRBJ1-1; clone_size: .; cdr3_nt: TGTGCCAGCAGCTGGGGTAATGAAGCTTTCTTT; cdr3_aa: CASSWGNEAFF
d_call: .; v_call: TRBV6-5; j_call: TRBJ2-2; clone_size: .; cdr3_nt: TGTGCCAGCAGTTACGGGGTAGCGACGAACACCGGGGAGCTGTTTTTT; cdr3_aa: CASSYGVATNTGELFF
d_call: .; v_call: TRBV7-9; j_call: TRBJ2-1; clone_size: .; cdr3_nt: TGTGCCAGCAGCTTAGATTGGGGAACTGACAATGAGCAGTTCTTC; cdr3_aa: CASSLDWGTDNEQFF
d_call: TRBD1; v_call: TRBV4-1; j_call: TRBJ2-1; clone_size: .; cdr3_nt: TGCGCCAGCAGCCAGACAGGGGATGAGCAGTTCTTC; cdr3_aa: CASSQTGDEQFF
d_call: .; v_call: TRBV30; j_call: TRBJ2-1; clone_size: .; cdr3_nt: TGTGCCTGGAGTGTAGGGGGGCCAAATGAGCAGTTCTTC; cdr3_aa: CAWSVGGPNEQFF
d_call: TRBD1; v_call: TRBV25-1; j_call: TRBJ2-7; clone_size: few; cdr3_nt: TGTGCCAGCCAAGACAGGGGGGGATTCGAGCAGTACTTC; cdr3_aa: CASQDRGGFEQYF
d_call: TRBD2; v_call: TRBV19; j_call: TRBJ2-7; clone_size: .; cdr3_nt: TGTGCCAGTAGTATAGATCTCGGGAGGTACGAGCAGTACTTC; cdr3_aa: CASSIDLGRYEQYF
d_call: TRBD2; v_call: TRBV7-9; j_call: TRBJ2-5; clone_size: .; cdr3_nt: TGTGCCAGCAGCTTATGGGCGGGGGAAGAGACCCAGTACTTC; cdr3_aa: CASSLWAGEETQYF
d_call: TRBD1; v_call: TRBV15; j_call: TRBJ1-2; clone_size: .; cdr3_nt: TGTGCCACCAGCAGGGAAACAGGGGAATACGACTATGGCTACACCTTC; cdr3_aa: CATSRETGEYDYGYTF
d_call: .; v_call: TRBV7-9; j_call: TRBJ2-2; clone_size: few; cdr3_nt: TGTGCCAGCGAGGAGGAGGGGGCCCCCGGGGAGCTGTTTTTT; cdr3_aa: CASEEEGAPGELFF
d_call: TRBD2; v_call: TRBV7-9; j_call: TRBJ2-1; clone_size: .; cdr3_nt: TGTGCCAGCAGCTTGCTCCGGGGGGGTGCTAGTATATATGAGCAGTTCTTC; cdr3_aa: CASSLLRGGASIYEQFF
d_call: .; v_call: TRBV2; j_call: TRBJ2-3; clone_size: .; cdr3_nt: TGTGCCAGCAGTGTAGACGGAGTTCTGGATACGCAGTATTTT; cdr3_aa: CASSVDGVLDTQYF
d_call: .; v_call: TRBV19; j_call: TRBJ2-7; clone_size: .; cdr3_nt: TGTGCCAGTACAGGGAGGGAGCAGTACTTC; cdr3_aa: CASTGREQYF
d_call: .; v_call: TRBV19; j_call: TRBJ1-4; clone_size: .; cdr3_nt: TGTGCCAGTAGTCCCCGGGGGGGTTTGGTCCGAAAGAATGAAAAACTGTTTTTT; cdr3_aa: CASSPRGGLVRKNEKLFF
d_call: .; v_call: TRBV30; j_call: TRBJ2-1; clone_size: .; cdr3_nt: TGTGCCTGGGGGGCCTCCAATGAGCAGTTCTTC; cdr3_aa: CAWGASNEQFF
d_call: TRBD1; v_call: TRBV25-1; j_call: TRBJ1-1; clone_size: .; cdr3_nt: TGTGCCAGCAGTGAATATAATCTGGGACAGCGTTCTGAAGCTTTCTTT; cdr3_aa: CASSEYNLGQRSEAFF
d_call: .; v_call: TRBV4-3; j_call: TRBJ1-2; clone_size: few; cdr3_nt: TGCGCCAGCAGCCAAGATAGCGGGGGGCAAGGTGGCTACACCTTC; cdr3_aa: CASSQDSGGQGGYTF